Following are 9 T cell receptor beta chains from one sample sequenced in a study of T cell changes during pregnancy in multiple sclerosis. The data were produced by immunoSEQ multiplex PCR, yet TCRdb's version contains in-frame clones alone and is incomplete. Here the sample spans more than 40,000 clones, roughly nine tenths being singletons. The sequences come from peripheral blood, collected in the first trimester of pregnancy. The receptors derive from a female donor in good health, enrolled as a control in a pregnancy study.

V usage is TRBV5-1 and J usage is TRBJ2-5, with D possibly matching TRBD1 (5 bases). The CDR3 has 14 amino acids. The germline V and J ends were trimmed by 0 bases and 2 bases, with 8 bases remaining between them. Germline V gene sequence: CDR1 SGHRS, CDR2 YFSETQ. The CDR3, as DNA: TGCGCCAGCAGCTTGGGGGGCGTTCAAGAGACCCAGTACTTC. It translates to CASSLGGVQETQYF. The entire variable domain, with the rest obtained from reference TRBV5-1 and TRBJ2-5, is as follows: KAGVTQTPRYLIKTRGQQVTLSCSPISGHRSVSWYQQTPGQGLQFLFEYFSETQRNKGNFPGRFSGRQFSNSRSEMNVSTLELGDSALYLCASSLGGVQETQYFGPGTRLLVL.

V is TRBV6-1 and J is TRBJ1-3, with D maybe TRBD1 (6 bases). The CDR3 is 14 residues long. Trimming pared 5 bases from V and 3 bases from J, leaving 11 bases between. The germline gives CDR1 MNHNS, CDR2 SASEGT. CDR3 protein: CASSLGTSGNTIYF. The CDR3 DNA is TGTGCCAGCAGTCTAGGGACAAGTGGAAACACCATATATTTT.

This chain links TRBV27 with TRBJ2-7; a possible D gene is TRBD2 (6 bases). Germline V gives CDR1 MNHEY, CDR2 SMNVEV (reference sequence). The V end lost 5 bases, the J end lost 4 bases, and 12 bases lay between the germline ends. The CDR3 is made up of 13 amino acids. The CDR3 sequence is CASSPGLTYEQYF. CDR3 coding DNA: TGTGCCAGCAGTCCGGGACTTACTTACGAGCAGTACTTC.

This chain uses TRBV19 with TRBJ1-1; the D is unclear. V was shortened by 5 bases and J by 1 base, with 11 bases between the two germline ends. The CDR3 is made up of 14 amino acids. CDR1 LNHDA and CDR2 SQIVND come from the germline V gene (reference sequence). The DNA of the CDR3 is TGTGCCAGTAGTCACGGGAACCGGAACACTGAAGCTTTCTTT. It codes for CASSHGNRNTEAFF.

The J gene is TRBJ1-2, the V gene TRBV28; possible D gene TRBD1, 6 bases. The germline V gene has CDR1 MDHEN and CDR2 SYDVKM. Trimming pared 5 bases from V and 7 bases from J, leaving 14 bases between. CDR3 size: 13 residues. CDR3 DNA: TGTGCCAGCAGTCTTGAAAGGGGGTCTGGCTACACCTTC. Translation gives CASSLERGSGYTF.

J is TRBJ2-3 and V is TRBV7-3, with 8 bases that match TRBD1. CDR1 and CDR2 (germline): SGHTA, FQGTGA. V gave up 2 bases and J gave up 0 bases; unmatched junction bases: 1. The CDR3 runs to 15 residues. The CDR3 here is CASSLGQGSTDTQYF. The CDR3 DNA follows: TGTGCCAGCAGCTTAGGACAGGGTAGCACAGATACGCAGTATTTT.

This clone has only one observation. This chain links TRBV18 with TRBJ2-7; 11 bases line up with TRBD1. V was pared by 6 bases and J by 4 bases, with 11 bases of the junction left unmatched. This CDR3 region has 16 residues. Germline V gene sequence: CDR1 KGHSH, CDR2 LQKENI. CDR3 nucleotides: TGTGCCAGCTCTTCAACTTCCGGGACAGGGGGGTACGAGCAGTACTTC. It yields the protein CASSSTSGTGGYEQYF. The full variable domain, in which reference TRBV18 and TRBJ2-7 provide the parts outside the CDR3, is NAGVMQNPRHLVRRRGQEARLRCSPMKGHSHVYWYRQLPEEGLKFMVYLQKENIIDESGMPKERFSAEFPKEGPSILRIQQVVRGDSAAYFCASSSTSGTGGYEQYFGPGTRLTVT.

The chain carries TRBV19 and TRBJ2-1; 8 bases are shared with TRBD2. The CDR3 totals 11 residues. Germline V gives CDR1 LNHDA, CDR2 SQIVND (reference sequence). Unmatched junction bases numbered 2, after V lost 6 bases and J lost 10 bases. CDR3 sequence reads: CASRRGDEQFF. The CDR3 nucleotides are TGTGCCAGTAGGCGGGGGGACGAGCAGTTCTTC.

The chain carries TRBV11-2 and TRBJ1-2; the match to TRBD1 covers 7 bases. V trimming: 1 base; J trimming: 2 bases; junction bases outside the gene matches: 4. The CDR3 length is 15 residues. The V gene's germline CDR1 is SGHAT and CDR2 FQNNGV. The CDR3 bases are TGTGCCAGCAGCTTAGTGGACAGGCGAAACTATGGCTACACCTTC. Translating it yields CASSLVDRRNYGYTF.